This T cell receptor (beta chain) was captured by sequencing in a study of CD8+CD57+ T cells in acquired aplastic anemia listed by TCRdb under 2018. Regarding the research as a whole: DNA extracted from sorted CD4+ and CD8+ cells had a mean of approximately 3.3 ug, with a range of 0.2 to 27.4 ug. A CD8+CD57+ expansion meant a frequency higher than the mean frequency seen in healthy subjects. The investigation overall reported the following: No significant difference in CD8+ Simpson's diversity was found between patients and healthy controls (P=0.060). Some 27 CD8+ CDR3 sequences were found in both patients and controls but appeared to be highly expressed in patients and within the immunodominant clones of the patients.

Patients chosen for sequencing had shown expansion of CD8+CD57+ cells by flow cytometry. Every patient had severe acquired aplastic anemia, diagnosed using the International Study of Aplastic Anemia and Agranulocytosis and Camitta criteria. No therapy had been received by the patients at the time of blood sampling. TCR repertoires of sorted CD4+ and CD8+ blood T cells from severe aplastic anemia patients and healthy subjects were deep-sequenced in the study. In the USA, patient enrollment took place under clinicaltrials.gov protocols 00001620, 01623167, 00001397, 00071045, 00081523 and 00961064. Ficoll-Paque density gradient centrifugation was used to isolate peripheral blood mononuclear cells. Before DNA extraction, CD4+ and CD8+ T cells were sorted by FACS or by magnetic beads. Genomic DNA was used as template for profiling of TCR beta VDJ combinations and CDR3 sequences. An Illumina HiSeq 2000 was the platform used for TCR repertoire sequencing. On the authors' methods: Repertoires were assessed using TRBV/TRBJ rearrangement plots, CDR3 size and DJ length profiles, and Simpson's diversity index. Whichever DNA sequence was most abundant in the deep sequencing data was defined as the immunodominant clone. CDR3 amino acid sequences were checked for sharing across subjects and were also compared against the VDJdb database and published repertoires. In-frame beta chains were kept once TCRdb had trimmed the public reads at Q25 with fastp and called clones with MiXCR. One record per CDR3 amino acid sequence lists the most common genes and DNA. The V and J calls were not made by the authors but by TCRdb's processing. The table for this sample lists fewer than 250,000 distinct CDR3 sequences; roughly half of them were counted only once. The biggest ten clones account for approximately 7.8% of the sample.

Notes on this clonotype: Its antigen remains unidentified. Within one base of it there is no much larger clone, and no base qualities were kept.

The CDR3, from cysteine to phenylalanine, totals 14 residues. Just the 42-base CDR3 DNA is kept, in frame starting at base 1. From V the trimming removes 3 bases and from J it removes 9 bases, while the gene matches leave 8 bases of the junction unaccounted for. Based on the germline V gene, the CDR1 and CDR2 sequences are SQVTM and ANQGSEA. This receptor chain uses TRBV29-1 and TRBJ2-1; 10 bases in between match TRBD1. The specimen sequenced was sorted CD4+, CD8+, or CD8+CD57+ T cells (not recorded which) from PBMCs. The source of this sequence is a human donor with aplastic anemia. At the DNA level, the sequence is TGCAGCGTTGACCAGGGACAGGGGTTCGCTGAGCAGTTCTTC. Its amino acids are CSVDQGQGFAEQFF.